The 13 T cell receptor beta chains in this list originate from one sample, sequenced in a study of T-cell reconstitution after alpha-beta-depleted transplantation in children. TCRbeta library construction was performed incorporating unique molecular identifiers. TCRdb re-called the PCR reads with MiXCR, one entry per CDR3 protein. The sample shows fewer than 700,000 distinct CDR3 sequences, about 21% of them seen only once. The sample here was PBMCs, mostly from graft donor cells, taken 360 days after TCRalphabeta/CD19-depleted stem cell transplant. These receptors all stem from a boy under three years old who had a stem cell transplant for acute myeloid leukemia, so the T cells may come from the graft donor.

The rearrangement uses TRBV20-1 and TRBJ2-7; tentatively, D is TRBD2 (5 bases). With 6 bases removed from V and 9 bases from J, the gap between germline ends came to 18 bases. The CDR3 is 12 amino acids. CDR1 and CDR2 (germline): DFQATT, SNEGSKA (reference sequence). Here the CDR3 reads CSAETPSRGQYF. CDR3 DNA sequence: TGCAGTGCAGAGACCCCCTCCCGGGGGCAGTACTTC.

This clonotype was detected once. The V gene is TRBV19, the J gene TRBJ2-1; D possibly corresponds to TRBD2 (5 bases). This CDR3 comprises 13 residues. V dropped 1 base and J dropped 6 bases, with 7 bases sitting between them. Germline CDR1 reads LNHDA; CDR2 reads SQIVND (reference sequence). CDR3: CASSIVGSNEQFF. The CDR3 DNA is TGTGCCAGTAGTATAGTTGGGAGCAATGAGCAGTTCTTC. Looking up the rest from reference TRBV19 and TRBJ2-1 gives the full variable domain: DGGITQSPKYLFRKEGQNVTLSCEQNLNHDAMYWYRQDPGQGLRLIYYSQIVNDFQKGDIAEGYSVSREKKESFPLTVTSAQKNPTAFYLCASSIVGSNEQFFGPGTRLTVL.

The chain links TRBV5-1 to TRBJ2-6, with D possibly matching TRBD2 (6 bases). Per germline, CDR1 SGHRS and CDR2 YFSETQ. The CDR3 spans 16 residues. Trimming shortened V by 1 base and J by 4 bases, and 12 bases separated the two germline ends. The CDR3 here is CASSLRAGTGANVLTF. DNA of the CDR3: TGCGCCAGCAGCTTGCGGGCGGGGACCGGGGCCAACGTCCTGACTTTC.

The CDR3 coding sequence is TGCAGTGTCACTAGCGGGGGGTACACAGATACGCAGTATTTT. Protein: CSVTSGGYTDTQYF. The V and J genes are TRBV20-1 and TRBJ2-3; 12 bases fit TRBD2. The CDR3 is 14 amino acids. The J segment lost 2 bases and the V segment lost 7 bases, leaving 4 bases of the junction unmatched. Germline lookup yields CDR1 DFQATT and CDR2 SNEGSKA (reference sequence).

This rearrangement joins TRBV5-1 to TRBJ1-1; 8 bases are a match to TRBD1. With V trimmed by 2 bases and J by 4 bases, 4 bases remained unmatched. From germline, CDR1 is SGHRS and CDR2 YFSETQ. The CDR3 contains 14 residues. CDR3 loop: CASSFSGGGTEAFF. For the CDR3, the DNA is TGCGCCAGCAGCTTCTCAGGGGGCGGCACTGAAGCTTTCTTT.

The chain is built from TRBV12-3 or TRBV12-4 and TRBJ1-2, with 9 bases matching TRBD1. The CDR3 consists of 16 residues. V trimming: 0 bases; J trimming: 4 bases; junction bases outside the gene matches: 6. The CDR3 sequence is CASSLAGTGILYGYTF. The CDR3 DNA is TGTGCCAGCAGTTTAGCCGGGACAGGGATTCTCTATGGCTACACCTTC.

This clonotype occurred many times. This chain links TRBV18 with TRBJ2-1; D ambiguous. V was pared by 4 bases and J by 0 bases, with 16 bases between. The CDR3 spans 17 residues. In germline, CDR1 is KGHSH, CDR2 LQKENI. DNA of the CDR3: TGTGCCAGCTCACACGTGAGCACGCAGAGCTCCTACAATGAGCAGTTCTTC. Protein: CASSHVSTQSSYNEQFF.

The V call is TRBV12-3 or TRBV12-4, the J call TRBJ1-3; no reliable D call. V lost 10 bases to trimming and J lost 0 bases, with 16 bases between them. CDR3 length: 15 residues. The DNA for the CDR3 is TGTGCCACCCGGTCAAAGGCCGACTCTGGAAACACCATATATTTT. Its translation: CATRSKADSGNTIYF.

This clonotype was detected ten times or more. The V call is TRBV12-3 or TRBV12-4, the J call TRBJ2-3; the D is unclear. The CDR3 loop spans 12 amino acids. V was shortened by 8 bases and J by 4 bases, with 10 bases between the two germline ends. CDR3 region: CASAPVPDTQYF. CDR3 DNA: TGTGCCAGCGCTCCAGTTCCAGATACGCAGTATTTT.

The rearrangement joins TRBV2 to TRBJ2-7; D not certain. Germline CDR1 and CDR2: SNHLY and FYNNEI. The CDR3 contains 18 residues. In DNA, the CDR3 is TGTACCCGCAGCTTGCCCCCCCGGACGGTTATTTTCTCCTACGAGCAGTACGTC. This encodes CTRSLPPRTVIFSYEQYV.

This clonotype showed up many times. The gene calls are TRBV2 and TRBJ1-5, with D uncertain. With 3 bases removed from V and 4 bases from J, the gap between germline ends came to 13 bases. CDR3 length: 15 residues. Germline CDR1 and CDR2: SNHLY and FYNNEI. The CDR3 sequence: CASSDGSSTNQPQHF. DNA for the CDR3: TGTGCCAGCAGTGACGGGTCCTCGACGAATCAGCCCCAGCATTTT.

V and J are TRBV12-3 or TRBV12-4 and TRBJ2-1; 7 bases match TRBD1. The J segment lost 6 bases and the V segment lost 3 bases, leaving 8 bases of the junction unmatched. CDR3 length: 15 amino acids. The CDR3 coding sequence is TGTGCCAGCAGTTTGGGGACAGTGAGTACCAATGAGCAGTTCTTC. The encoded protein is CASSLGTVSTNEQFF.

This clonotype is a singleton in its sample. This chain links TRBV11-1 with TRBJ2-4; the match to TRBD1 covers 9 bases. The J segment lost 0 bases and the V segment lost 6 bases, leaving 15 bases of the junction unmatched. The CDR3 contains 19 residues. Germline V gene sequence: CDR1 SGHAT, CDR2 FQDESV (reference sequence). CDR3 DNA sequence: TGTGCCAGCAGAAAATCAAGGGACAGGGAACGGTTAGCCAAAAACATTCAGTACTTC. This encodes CASRKSRDRERLAKNIQYF. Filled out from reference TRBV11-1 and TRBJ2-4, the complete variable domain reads EAEVAQSPRYKITEKSQAVAFWCDPISGHATLYWYRQILGQGPELLVQFQDESVVDDSQLPKDRFSAERLKGVDSTLKIQPAELGDSAMYLCASRKSRDRERLAKNIQYFGAGTRLSVL.